This is a list of T cell receptor beta chains from one sample in a study of cytotoxic CD8 clonotypes in ibrutinib-treated CLL. TCRdb's copy holds only in-frame clones and misses some; the assay was immunoSEQ multiplex PCR. The sample consists of some 160,000 clones, roughly four fifths of them appearing once. The specimen comprised PBMCs, sampled after 12 months of ibrutinib treatment. These receptors were taken from a human donor with chronic lymphocytic leukemia. The CDR3 runs from the conserved cysteine through the conserved F or W. D genes are given only for firm matches. Clone size is not always given. Where it is, it says once, few, many or a class for expanded clones.

clone size	D gene	V gene	J gene	CDR3 DNA	CDR3 protein
-	-	TRBV5-1	TRBJ2-1	TGCGCCAGCAGCGGCGACGGTTACAATGAGCAGTTCTTC	CASSGDGYNEQFF
once	-	TRBV7-9	TRBJ2-5	TGTGCCAGCAGCTTTTCGGAGACCCAGTACTTC	CASSFSETQYF
-	-	TRBV6-5	TRBJ2-4	TGTGCCAGCAGCCGGACTACACTAGCCAAAAACATTCAGTACTTC	CASSRTTLAKNIQYF
many	TRBD2	TRBV5-1	TRBJ2-1	TGCGCCAGCAGCCCTGGGACTAGCGGGGGGGCCAAGCAGTTCTTC	CASSPGTSGGAKQFF
-	-	TRBV30	TRBJ1-4	TGTGCCTGGGCCTCTGGGCGGGGAAAACTGTTTTTT	CAWASGRGKLFF
-	-	TRBV28	TRBJ2-1	TGTGCCAGCGGCCCACTAGACTACAATGAGCAGTTCTTC	CASGPLDYNEQFF
-	TRBD1	TRBV4-3	TRBJ1-1	TGCGCCAGCAGCTTCGGACAGGGGGAAACAGCTTTCTTT	CASSFGQGETAFF
-	TRBD1	TRBV7-9	TRBJ1-2	TGTGCCAGCACCCGGACAGGGATGTCAAGTGGCTACACCTTC	CASTRTGMSSGYTF
once	TRBD2	TRBV30	TRBJ2-1	TGTGCCTGGGGTTATGGGGGGGGTAGGAATGAGCAGTTCTTC	CAWGYGGGRNEQFF
once	-	TRBV5-1	TRBJ1-2	TGCGCCAGCAGTGTGGGAGACAACTATGGCTACACCTTC	CASSVGDNYGYTF
-	TRBD1	TRBV6-1	TRBJ1-1	TGTGCCAGCTCCCGACAGGGGGGCACTGAAGCTTTCTTT	CASSRQGGTEAFF
-	-	TRBV5-5	TRBJ2-2	TGTGCCAGCAGCAGTTACGACTCAACCCTCCTTAGCCTGAACACCGGGGAGCTGTTTTTT	CASSSYDSTLLSLNTGELFF
-	-	TRBV11-2	TRBJ1-2	TGTGCCAGCAGCGCGAACAGGGTCCTTAAACGAACTGATGGCTACACCTTC	CASSANRVLKRTDGYTF
-	-	TRBV27	TRBJ2-6	TGTGCCAGCAGGCAAGACAGGACACCCCGTAGGGCCAACGTCCTGACTTTC	CASRQDRTPRRANVLTF
few	-	TRBV5-1	TRBJ2-1	TGCGCCAGCAGCTTCCTCTACAACAATGAGCAGTTCTTC	CASSFLYNNEQFF